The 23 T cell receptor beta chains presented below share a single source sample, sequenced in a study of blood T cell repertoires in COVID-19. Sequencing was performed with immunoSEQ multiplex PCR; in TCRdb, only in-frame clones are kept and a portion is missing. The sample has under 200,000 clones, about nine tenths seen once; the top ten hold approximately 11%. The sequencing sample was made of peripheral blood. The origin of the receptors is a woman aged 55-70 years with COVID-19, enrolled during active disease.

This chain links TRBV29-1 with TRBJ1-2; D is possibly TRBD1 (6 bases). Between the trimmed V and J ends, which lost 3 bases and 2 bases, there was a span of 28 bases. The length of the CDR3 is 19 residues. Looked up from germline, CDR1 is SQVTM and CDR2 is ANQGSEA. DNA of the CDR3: TGCAGCGTTGACCCCCCGCCGGGGGAGAGGGGGGGCGTCAACTATGGCTACACCTTC. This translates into CSVDPPPGERGGVNYGYTF.

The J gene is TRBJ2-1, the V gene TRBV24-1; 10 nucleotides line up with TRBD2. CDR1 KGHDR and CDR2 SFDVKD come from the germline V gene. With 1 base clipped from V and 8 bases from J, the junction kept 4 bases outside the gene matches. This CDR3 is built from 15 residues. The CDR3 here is CATSDFKREGDEQFF. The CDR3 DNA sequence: TGTGCCACCAGTGATTTCAAGCGGGAGGGCGATGAGCAGTTCTTC.

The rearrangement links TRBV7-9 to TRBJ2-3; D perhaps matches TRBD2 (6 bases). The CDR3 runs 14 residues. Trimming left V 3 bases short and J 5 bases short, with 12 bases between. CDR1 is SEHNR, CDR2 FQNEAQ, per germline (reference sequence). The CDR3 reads CASSFTGAIDTQYF. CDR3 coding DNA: TGTGCCAGCAGCTTTACGGGAGCCATAGATACGCAGTATTTT.

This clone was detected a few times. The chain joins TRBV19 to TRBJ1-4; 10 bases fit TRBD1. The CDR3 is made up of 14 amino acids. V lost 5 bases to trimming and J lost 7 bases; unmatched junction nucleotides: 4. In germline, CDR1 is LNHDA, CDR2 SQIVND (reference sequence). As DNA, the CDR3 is TGTGCCAGTAGTTTGGGACAGGGGATTGAAAAACTGTTTTTT. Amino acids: CASSLGQGIEKLFF.

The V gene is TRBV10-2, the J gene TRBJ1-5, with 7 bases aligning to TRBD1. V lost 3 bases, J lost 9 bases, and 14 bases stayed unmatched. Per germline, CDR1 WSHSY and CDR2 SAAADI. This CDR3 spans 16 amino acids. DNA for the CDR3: TGCGCCAGCAGTGAAGGGGGCAGACACCCCGCCATGCCCCAGCATTTT. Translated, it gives CASSEGGRHPAMPQHF.

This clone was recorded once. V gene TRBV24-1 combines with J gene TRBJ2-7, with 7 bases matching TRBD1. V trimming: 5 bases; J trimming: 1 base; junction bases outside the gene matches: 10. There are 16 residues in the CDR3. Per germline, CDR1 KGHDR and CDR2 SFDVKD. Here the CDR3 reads CATSAAPGQSSYEQYF. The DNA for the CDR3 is TGTGCCACCAGTGCCGCACCGGGACAGTCGTCCTACGAGCAGTACTTC.

This chain's CDR3 is CARIQGEGEQFF. The CDR3 coding sequence is TGTGCCAGAATACAGGGGGAAGGTGAGCAGTTCTTC. The J gene is TRBJ2-1, the V gene TRBV7-3; 8 bases align to TRBD1. This CDR3 is built from 12 residues. V was pared by 9 bases and J by 9 bases, with 7 bases of the junction left unmatched. Germline CDR1 is SGHTA and CDR2 is FQGTGA.

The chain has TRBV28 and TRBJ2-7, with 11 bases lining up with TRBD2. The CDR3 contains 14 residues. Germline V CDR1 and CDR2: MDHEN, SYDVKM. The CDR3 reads CASSLPGVSGRAWV. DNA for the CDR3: TGTGCCAGCAGTTTACCGGGGGTTAGCGGGAGGGCCTGGGTC.

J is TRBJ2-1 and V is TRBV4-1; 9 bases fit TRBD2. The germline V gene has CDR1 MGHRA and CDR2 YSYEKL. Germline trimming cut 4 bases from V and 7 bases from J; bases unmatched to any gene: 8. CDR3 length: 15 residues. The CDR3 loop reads CASSPWTSAGNEQFF. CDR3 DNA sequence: TGCGCCAGCAGCCCGTGGACTAGCGCGGGGAATGAGCAGTTCTTC.

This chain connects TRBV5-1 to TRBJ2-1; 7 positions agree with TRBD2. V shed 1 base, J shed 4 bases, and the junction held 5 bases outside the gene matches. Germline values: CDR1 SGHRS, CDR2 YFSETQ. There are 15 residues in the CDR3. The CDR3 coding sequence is TGCGCCAGCAGCTTGAATAGCGGGCAGTACAATGAGCAGTTCTTC. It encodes CASSLNSGQYNEQFF.

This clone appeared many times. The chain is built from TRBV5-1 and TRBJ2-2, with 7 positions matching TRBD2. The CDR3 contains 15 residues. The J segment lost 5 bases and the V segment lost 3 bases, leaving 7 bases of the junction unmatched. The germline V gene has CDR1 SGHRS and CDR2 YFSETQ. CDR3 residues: CASSWGTIGTGELFF. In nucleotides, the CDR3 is TGCGCCAGCAGCTGGGGGACTATAGGAACCGGGGAGCTGTTTTTT. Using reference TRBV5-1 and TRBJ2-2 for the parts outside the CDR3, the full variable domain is KAGVTQTPRYLIKTRGQQVTLSCSPISGHRSVSWYQQTPGQGLQFLFEYFSETQRNKGNFPGRFSGRQFSNSRSEMNVSTLELGDSALYLCASSWGTIGTGELFFGEGSRLTVL.

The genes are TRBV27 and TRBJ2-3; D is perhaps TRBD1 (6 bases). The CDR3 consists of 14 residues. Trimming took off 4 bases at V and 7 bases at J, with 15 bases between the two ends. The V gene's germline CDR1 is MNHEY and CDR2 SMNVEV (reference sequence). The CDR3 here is CASSYPGQGYTQYF. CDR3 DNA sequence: TGTGCCAGCAGTTACCCGGGACAAGGGTATACGCAGTATTTT.

In DNA form, the CDR3 reads TGTGCCAGCAGCTTAGTTGAAAGCCTAGCGGGTTACGAGCAGTACTTC. Protein sequence: CASSLVESLAGYEQYF. V and J are TRBV7-6 and TRBJ2-7, with TRBD2 identical over 8 bases. The germline V gene has CDR1 SGHVS and CDR2 FNYEAQ. V was pared by 1 base and J by 4 bases, with 9 bases of the junction left unmatched. This CDR3 comprises 16 residues.

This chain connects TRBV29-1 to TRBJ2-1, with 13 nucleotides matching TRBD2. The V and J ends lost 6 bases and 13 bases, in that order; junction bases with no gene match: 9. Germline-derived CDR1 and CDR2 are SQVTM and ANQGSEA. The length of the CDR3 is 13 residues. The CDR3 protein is CSVSDGTSGIQFF. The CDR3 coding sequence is TGCAGCGTCTCGGACGGGACTAGCGGGATACAGTTCTTC.

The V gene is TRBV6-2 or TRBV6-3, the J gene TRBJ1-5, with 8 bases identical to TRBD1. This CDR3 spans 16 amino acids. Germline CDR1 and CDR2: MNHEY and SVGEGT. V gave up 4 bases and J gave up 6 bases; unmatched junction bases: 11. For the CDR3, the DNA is TGTGCCAGCAGTTCAAGGACAGGGAACATGGGTCAGCCCCAGCATTTT. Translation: CASSSRTGNMGQPQHF.

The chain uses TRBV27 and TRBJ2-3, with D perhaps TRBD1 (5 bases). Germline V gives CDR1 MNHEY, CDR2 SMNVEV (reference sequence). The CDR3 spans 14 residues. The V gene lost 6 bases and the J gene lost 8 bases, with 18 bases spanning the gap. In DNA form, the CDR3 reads TGTGCCAGCAGCCTTCCAGGGCCCGATAGTACGCAGTATTTT. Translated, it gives CASSLPGPDSTQYF.

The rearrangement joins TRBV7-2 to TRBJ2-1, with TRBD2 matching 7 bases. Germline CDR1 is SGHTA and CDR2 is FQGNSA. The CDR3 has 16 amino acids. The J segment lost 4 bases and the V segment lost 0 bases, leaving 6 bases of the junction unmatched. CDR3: CASSLAASGKYNEQFF. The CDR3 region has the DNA TGTGCCAGCAGCTTAGCTGCTAGCGGAAAATACAATGAGCAGTTCTTC. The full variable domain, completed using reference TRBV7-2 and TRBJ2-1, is GAGVSQSPSNKVTEKGKDVELRCDPISGHTALYWYRQSLGQGLEFLIYFQGNSAPDKSGLPSDRFSAERTGGSVSTLTIQRTQQEDSAVYLCASSLAASGKYNEQFFGPGTRLTVL.

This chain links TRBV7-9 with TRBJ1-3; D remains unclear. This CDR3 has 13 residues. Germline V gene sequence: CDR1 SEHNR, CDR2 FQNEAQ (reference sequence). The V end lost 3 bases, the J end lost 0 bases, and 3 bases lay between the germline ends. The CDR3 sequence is CASSFNSGNTIYF. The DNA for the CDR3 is TGTGCCAGCAGCTTTAACTCTGGAAACACCATATATTTT.

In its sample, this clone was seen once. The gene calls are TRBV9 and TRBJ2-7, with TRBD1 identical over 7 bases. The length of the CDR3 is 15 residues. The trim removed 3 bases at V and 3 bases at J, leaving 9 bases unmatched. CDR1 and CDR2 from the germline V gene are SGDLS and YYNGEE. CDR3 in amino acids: CASSGSGTENYEQYF. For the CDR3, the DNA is TGTGCCAGCAGCGGATCCGGGACAGAGAACTACGAGCAGTACTTC.

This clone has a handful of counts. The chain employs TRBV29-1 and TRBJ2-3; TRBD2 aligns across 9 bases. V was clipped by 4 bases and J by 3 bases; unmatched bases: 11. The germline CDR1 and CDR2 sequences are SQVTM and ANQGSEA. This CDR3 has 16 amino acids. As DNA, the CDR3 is TGCAGCGTTGTACGTGGCGGGAGGGCTGTTACAGATACGCAGTATTTT. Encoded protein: CSVVRGGRAVTDTQYF.

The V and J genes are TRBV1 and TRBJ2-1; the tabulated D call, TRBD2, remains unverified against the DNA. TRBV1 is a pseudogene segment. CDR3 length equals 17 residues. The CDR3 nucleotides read TGCACCAGCAGCCAACCCTTAGCGGGAGGACAATACAATGAGCAGTTCTTC. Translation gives CTSSQPLAGGQYNEQFF.

The CDR3 DNA reads TGTGCCAGCAGCCAGGGACAGGGGTGGAACAATGAGCAGTTCTTC. Protein: CASSQGQGWNNEQFF. The gene calls are TRBV14 and TRBJ2-1, with TRBD1 matching 10 bases. The germline V gene has CDR1 SGHDN and CDR2 FVKESK. The J segment lost 5 bases and the V segment lost 3 bases, leaving 4 bases of the junction unmatched. The CDR3 extends over 15 amino acids.

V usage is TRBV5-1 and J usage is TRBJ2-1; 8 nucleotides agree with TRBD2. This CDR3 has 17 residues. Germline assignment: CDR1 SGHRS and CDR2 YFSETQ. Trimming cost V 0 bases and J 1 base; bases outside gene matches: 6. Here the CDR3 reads CASSLVSGGRSYNEQFF. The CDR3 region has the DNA TGCGCCAGCAGCTTGGTATCTGGCGGGAGGTCCTACAATGAGCAGTTCTTC.